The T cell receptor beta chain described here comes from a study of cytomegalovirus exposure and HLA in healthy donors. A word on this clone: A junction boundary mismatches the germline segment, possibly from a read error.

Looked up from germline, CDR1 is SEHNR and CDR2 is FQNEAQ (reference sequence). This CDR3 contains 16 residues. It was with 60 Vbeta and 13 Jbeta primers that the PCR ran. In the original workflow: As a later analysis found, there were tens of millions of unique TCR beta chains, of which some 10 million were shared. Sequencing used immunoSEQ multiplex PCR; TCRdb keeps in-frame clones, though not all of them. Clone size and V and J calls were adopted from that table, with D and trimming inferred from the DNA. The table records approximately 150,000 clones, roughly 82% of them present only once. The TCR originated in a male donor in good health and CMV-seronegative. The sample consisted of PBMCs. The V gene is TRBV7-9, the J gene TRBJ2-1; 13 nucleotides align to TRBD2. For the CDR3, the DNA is TGTTCCAGCAGACGAACTAGCGGGGGGGCCTACAATGAGCAGTTCTTC. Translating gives CSSRRTSGGAYNEQFF.